This T cell receptor (beta chain) appears in the sequencing data of a study of regulatory T cells in long-lasting Graves disease. Library construction for TCR beta used iRepertoire HTBI primers and Arm-PCR of CDR3 regions. TCRdb processed the multiplex PCR reads anew with MiXCR; each CDR3 protein has one entry. The sample includes some 250,000 distinct CDR3 sequences, approximately 20% of them seen just once. From germline, CDR1 is SEHNR and CDR2 FQNEAQ (reference sequence). The CDR3 contains 14 residues. V lost 6 bases and J lost 6; bases outside the gene matches: 7. The time point here: newly diagnosed GD, antithyroid drugs for less than 3 months. The authors made the TCR library using RNA they extracted from PBMCs. These records were also assigned to another study, of T cells in Graves' hyperthyroidism and ophthalmopathy. Per that paper: Most thyroid clonotypes with frequency above 0.001 were detected in blood. The model's output predicted ophthalmopathy at a median of 6.5 months prior to onset.

Sequenced material: peripheral blood mononuclear cells (PBMCs), taken at new diagnosis, from a patient treated with antithyroid drugs. This rearrangement joins TRBV7-9 to TRBJ2-4; TRBD2 matches 8 bases. The receptor comes from a woman aged 25 to 39 with Graves disease. The CDR3 reads CASSPSGSVNIQYF. CDR3 nucleotide sequence: TGTGCCAGCAGTCCAAGCGGGAGTGTAAACATTCAGTACTTC.